A selection of T cell receptor beta chains follows, all from one sample in a study of blood T cells in healthy people across ages. Via MiXCR, TCRdb re-called the 5' RACE reads, giving one row per CDR3 protein. This table has 650,000 or so distinct CDR3 sequences, about 50% appearing once. The source material was blood. The origin of the receptors is a woman at least 80 years old in good health. Each CDR3 is given with its conserved first and last residue. Clone size is shown for a subset of rows, as once, few, many or a class of expanded clone.

cdr3_aa,v_call,clone_size,j_call
CASSYRDFGNQPQHF,TRBV12-3/TRBV12-4,.,TRBJ1-5
CASSSTGEDEKLFF,TRBV12-3/TRBV12-4,.,TRBJ1-4
CASRIATDFYGYTF,TRBV6-5,.,TRBJ1-2
CASSWPGQASYEQYF,TRBV27,.,TRBJ2-7
CASSLERGLVATDTQYF,TRBV3-1,few,TRBJ2-3
CASSERYGTAKNIQYF,TRBV7-2,.,TRBJ2-4
CASSPGAGERYEQYF,TRBV7-9,many,TRBJ2-7
CVSSGDTTTYEQYF,TRBV5-1,few,TRBJ2-4
CASSVGGLAGGQYF,TRBV7-6,few,TRBJ2-3
CASSLFAGGVYGYTF,TRBV5-8,.,TRBJ1-2
CASRGDSETQYF,TRBV12-3/TRBV12-4,.,TRBJ2-5
CASSLQPVNTEAFF,TRBV5-1,many,TRBJ1-1
CATAGTKTYEQYF,TRBV6-9,many,TRBJ2-7
CASNDPTRAVETQYF,TRBV6-2/TRBV6-3,many,TRBJ2-5
CSARGLAKNIQYF,TRBV20-1,.,TRBJ2-4